Listed below are T cell receptor beta chains from one sample, sequenced in a study of T cells in severe cutaneous drug reactions. After re-calling the multiplex PCR reads, TCRdb lists one entry per CDR3 protein, DNA absent. The sample has about 3,800 distinct CDR3 sequences, and its top ten clones hold 65% to 80%. Sample: PBMCs. The receptors shown here come from a human donor with Stevens-Johnson syndrome, a severe cutaneous drug reaction. CDR3s include the opening cysteine and the closing phenylalanine or tryptophan. The order of the fields is V gene, clone size, J gene, CDR3 protein. Clone size appears in some rows only: once, few, many, or a class for an expanded clone.

v_gene: TRBV4-1; abundance: .; j_gene: TRBJ1-4; CDR3aa: CASSQDQGHEKLFF
v_gene: TRBV3-1; abundance: .; j_gene: TRBJ2-7; CDR3aa: CASSQDQGISYEQYF
v_gene: TRBV7-9; abundance: .; j_gene: TRBJ1-3; CDR3aa: CASSLFRTSYSGNTIYF
v_gene: TRBV24-1; abundance: .; j_gene: TRBJ2-1; CDR3aa: CATSDLTGGILNEQFF
v_gene: TRBV7-2; abundance: .; j_gene: TRBJ2-7; CDR3aa: CASRGTGTSGSYEQYF
v_gene: TRBV5-5; abundance: .; j_gene: TRBJ2-3; CDR3aa: CASSTGQFQHTDTQYF
v_gene: TRBV5-1; abundance: .; j_gene: TRBJ2-3; CDR3aa: CASSSSGGPTDTQYF
v_gene: TRBV7-9; abundance: .; j_gene: TRBJ2-3; CDR3aa: CASSAGQGSTDTQYF
v_gene: TRBV29-1; abundance: .; j_gene: TRBJ2-6; CDR3aa: CSVHSQSGANVLTF
v_gene: TRBV3-1; abundance: .; j_gene: TRBJ2-4; CDR3aa: CASSQSSGVGAKNIQYF
v_gene: TRBV18; abundance: medium-sized; j_gene: TRBJ1-4; CDR3aa: CASSPTGQEKLFF
v_gene: TRBV27; abundance: .; j_gene: TRBJ2-5; CDR3aa: CASGLAGGGVETQYF
v_gene: TRBV7-9; abundance: .; j_gene: TRBJ2-7; CDR3aa: CASSISPGQLYEQYF
v_gene: TRBV12-3/TRBV12-4; abundance: .; j_gene: TRBJ1-5; CDR3aa: CASSSHRWGNQHF
v_gene: TRBV10-2; abundance: .; j_gene: TRBJ2-7; CDR3aa: CASNFGQDPREQYF
v_gene: TRBV28; abundance: .; j_gene: TRBJ2-2; CDR3aa: CASSLRTFGELFF
v_gene: TRBV4-1; abundance: .; j_gene: TRBJ1-2; CDR3aa: CASSQGQWGAYGYTF
v_gene: TRBV30; abundance: .; j_gene: TRBJ1-1; CDR3aa: CAWSVGMNTEAFF
v_gene: TRBV12-3/TRBV12-4; abundance: .; j_gene: TRBJ2-5; CDR3aa: CASSLLAGAQTQYF
v_gene: TRBV19; abundance: .; j_gene: TRBJ1-3; CDR3aa: CASSMWDTIYF
v_gene: TRBV20-1; abundance: .; j_gene: TRBJ1-5; CDR3aa: CSARQDGNQPQHF
v_gene: TRBV19; abundance: .; j_gene: TRBJ2-7; CDR3aa: CASSSGPEKQYF
v_gene: TRBV14; abundance: .; j_gene: TRBJ2-5; CDR3aa: CASSQALAGRRETQYF
v_gene: TRBV19; abundance: .; j_gene: TRBJ2-3; CDR3aa: CASSSRSGRDYPDTQYF
v_gene: TRBV30; abundance: medium-sized; j_gene: TRBJ1-3; CDR3aa: CAWSVDLLSGNTIYF
v_gene: TRBV27; abundance: .; j_gene: TRBJ2-3; CDR3aa: CASSWSTRTDTQYF
v_gene: TRBV6-6; abundance: medium-sized; j_gene: TRBJ2-1; CDR3aa: CASSYLAATYNEQFF
v_gene: TRBV4-1; abundance: .; j_gene: TRBJ1-1; CDR3aa: CASSQDDRVGTEAFF
v_gene: TRBV6-2/TRBV6-3; abundance: medium-sized; j_gene: TRBJ2-7; CDR3aa: CASSYETSSGLAYEQYF
v_gene: TRBV12-5; abundance: .; j_gene: TRBJ2-5; CDR3aa: CASVRSIGQETQYF
v_gene: TRBV4-1; abundance: .; j_gene: TRBJ1-6; CDR3aa: CASSQAGAGSPLHF
v_gene: TRBV20-1; abundance: .; j_gene: TRBJ2-6; CDR3aa: CSARDPGQGSSGANVLTF
v_gene: TRBV10-3; abundance: .; j_gene: TRBJ1-5; CDR3aa: CAISESGGDNQPQHF
v_gene: TRBV9; abundance: .; j_gene: TRBJ1-2; CDR3aa: CASSSRTGRANYGYTF
v_gene: TRBV6-2/TRBV6-3; abundance: .; j_gene: TRBJ2-5; CDR3aa: CASRGTALYQETQYF
v_gene: TRBV3-1; abundance: .; j_gene: TRBJ2-5; CDR3aa: CASSQGEIGTQYF
v_gene: TRBV7-9; abundance: .; j_gene: TRBJ2-1; CDR3aa: CASSGLAGANEQFF
v_gene: TRBV6-4; abundance: .; j_gene: TRBJ2-6; CDR3aa: CASSVVSGANVLTF
v_gene: TRBV12-3/TRBV12-4; abundance: .; j_gene: TRBJ2-1; CDR3aa: CASTARRPNNEQFF
v_gene: TRBV14; abundance: .; j_gene: TRBJ2-3; CDR3aa: CASSQVGTDTQYF
v_gene: TRBV24-1; abundance: .; j_gene: TRBJ1-2; CDR3aa: CATSDWDTRWDGYTF